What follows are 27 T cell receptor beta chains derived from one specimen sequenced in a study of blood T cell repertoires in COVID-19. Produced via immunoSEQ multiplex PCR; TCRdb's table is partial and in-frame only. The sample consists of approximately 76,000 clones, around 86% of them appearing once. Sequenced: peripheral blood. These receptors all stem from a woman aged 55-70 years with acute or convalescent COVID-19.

The CDR3 here is CATTNRQDGYTF. In nucleotides, the CDR3 is TGTGCCACCACGAACCGACAGGATGGCTACACCTTC. The chain recombines TRBV24-1 with TRBJ1-2; D may be TRBD1 (6 bases). This CDR3 contains 12 residues. Germline assignment: CDR1 KGHDR and CDR2 SFDVKD. Trimming left V 8 bases short and J 6 bases short, with 12 bases between.

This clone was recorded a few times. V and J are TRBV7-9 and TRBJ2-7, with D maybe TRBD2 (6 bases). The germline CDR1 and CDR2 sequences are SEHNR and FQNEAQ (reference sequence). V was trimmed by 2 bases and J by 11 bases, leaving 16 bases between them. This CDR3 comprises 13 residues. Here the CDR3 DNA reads TGTGCCAGCAGCTTATACGGGGGAAACATAGAGTACTTC. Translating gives CASSLYGGNIEYF.

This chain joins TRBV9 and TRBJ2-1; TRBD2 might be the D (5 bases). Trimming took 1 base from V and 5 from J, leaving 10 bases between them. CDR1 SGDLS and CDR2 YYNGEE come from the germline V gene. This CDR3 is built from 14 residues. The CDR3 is CASSVSGSNNEQFF. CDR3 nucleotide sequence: TGTGCCAGCAGCGTAAGTGGGAGTAACAATGAGCAGTTCTTC.

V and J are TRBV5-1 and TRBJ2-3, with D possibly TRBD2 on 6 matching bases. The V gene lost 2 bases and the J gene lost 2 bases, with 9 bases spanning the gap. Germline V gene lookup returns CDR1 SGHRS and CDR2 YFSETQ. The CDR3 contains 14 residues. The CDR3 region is CASSFGGNTDTQYF. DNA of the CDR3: TGCGCCAGCAGCTTTGGGGGGAACACAGATACGCAGTATTTT.

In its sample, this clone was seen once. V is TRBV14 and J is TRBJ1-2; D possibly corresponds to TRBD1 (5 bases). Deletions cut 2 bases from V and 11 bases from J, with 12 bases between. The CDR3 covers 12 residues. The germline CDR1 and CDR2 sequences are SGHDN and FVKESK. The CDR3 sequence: CASSQQGLRYTF. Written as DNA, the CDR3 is TGTGCCAGCAGCCAACAGGGTTTGCGTTACACCTTC. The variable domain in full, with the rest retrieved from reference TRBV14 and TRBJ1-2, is EAGVTQFPSHSVIEKGQTVTLRCDPISGHDNLYWYRRVMGKEIKFLLHFVKESKQDESGMPNNRFLAERTGGTYSTLKVQPAELEDSGVYFCASSQQGLRYTFGSGTRLTVV.

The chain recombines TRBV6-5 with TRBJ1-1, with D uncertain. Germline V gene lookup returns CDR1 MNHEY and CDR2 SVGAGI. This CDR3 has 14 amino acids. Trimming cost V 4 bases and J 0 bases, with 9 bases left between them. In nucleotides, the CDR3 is TGTGCCAGCAGTTCAAAACAGATGAACACTGAAGCTTTCTTT. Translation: CASSSKQMNTEAFF.

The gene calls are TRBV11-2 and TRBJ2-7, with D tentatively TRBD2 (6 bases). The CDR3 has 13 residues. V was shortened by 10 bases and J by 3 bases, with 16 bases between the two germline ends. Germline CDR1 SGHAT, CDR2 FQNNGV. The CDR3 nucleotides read TGTGCCACCCGCGGGGACCCCCACTACGAGCAGTACTTC. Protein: CATRGDPHYEQYF. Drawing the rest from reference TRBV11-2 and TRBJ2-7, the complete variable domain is EAGVAQSPRYKIIEKRQSVAFWCNPISGHATLYWYQQILGQGPKLLIQFQNNGVVDDSQLPKDRFSAERLKGVDSTLKIQPAKLEDSAVYLCATRGDPHYEQYFGPGTRLTVT.

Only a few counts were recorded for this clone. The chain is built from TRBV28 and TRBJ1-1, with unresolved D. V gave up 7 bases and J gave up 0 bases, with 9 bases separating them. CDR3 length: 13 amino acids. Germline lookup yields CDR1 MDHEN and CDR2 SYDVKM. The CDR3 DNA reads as TGTGCCAGCATAAATGACATGAACACTGAAGCTTTCTTT. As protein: CASINDMNTEAFF.

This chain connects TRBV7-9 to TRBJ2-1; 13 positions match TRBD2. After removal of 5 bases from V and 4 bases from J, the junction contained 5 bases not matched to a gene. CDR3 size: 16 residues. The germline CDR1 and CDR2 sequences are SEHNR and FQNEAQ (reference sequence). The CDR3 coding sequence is TGTGCCAGCAGCCTAGGACTAGCGGGGGCATACAATGAGCAGTTCTTC. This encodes CASSLGLAGAYNEQFF.

CDR3 sequence (DNA): TGTGCCAGCAGCCAGACGGGACAGGGGGCTATCGGGGAGCTGTTTTTT. Translation: CASSQTGQGAIGELFF. The gene calls are TRBV3-1 (or the pseudogene TRBV3-2) and TRBJ2-2, with TRBD1 matching 12 bases. From germline, CDR1 is LGHDT and CDR2 YNNKEL (reference sequence). The CDR3 is made up of 16 amino acids. The junction had 6 bases not matched to a gene; V was cut back by 3 bases and J by 7 bases.

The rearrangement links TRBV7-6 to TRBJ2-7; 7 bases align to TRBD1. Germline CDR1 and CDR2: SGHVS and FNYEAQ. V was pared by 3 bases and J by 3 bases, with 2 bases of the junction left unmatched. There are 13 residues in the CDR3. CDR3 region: CASSLWTGYEQYF. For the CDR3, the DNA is TGTGCCAGCAGCTTGTGGACAGGCTACGAGCAGTACTTC. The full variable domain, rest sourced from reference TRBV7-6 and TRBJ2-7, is GAGVSQSPRYKVTKRGQDVALRCDPISGHVSLYWYRQALGQGPEFLTYFNYEAQQDKSGLPNDRFSAERPEGSISTLTIQRTEQRDSAMYRCASSLWTGYEQYFGPGTRLTVT.

CDR3 amino acids: CASSSAGGRDTQYF. The CDR3 DNA sequence: TGTGCCAGCAGCTCAGCGGGGGGGCGAGATACGCAGTATTTT. The chain joins TRBV5-4 to TRBJ2-3, with 10 positions matching TRBD2. Per germline, CDR1 SGHNT and CDR2 YYREEE (reference sequence). The ends lost 3 bases at V and 5 bases at J; junction bases unmatched: 3. The CDR3 is 14 amino acids.

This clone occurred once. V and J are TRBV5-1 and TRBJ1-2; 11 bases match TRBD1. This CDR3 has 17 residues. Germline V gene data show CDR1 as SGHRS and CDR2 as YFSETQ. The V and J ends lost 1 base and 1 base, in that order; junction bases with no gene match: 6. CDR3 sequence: CASSLTGTGGDNYGYTF. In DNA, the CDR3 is TGCGCCAGCAGCTTGACGGGGACAGGGGGAGATAACTATGGCTACACCTTC.

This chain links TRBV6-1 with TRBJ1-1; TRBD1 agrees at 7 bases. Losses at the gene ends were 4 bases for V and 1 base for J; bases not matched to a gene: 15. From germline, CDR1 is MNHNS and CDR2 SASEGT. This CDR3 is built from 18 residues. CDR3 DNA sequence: TGTGCCAGCAGTGCTCTGCCAGGGGGGATCGTGGGGAACACTGAAGCTTTCTTT. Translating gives CASSALPGGIVGNTEAFF.

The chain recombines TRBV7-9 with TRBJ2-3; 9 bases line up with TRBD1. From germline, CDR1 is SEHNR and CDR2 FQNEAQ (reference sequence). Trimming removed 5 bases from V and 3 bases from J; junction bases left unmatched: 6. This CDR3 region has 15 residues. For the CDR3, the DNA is TGTGCCAGCAGCGGACAGGGGACAATAACAGATACGCAGTATTTT. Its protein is CASSGQGTITDTQYF.

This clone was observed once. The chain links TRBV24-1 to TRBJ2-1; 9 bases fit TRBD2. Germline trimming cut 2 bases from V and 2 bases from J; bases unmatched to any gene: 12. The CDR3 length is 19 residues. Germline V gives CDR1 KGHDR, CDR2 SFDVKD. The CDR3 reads CATSDYQLGAGGTYNEQFF. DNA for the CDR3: TGTGCCACCAGTGATTATCAATTGGGAGCGGGAGGTACCTACAATGAGCAGTTCTTC.

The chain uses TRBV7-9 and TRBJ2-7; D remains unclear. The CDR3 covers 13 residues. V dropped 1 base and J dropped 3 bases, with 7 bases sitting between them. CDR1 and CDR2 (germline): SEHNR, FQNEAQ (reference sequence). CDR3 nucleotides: TGTGCCAGCAGCTTAGTACAGCACTACGAGCAGTACTTC. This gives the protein CASSLVQHYEQYF.

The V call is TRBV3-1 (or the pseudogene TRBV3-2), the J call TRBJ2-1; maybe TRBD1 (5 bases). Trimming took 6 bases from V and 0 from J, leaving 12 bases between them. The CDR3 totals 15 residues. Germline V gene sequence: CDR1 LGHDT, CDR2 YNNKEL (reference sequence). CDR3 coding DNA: TGTGCCAGCAGTCAGGGCATGAGCTCCTACAATGAGCAGTTCTTC. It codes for CASSQGMSSYNEQFF.

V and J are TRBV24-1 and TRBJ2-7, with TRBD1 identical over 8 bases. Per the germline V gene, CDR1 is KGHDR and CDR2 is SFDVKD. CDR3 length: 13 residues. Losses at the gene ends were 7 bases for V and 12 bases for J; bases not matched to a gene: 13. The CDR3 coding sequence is TGTGCCACCAGAGCCCGCTCAGGGGGCGCCCCGTACTTC. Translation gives CATRARSGGAPYF.

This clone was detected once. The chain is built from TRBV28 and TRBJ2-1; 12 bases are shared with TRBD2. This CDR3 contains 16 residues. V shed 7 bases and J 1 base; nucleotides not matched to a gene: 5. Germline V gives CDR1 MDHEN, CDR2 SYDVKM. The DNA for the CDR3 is TGTGCCAGCAAAATCGGGACTAGCGGGTCCTACAATGAGCAGTTCTTC. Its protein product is CASKIGTSGSYNEQFF.

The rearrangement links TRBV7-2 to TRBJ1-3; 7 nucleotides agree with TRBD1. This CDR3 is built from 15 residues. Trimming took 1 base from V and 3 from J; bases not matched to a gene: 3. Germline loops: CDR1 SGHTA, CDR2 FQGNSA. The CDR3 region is CASSLVQGNGNTIYF. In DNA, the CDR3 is TGTGCCAGCAGCTTAGTACAGGGGAATGGAAACACCATATATTTT.

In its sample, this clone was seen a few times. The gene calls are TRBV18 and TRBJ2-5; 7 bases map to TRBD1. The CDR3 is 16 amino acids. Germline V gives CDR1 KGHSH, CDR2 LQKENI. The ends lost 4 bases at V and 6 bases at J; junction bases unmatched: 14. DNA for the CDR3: TGTGCCAGCTCACTACGCTCCGGGACAGAGGCGAAGACCCAGTACTTC. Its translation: CASSLRSGTEAKTQYF. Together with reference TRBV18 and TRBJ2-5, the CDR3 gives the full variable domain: NAGVMQNPRHLVRRRGQEARLRCSPMKGHSHVYWYRQLPEEGLKFMVYLQKENIIDESGMPKERFSAEFPKEGPSILRIQQVVRGDSAAYFCASSLRSGTEAKTQYFGPGTRLLVL.

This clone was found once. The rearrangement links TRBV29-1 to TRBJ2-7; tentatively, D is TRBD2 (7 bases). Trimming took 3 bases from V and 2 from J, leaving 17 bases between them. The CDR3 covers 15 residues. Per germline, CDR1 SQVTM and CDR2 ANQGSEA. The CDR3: CSVELTGGETYEQYF. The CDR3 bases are TGCAGCGTTGAGCTAACGGGGGGCGAGACCTACGAGCAGTACTTC.

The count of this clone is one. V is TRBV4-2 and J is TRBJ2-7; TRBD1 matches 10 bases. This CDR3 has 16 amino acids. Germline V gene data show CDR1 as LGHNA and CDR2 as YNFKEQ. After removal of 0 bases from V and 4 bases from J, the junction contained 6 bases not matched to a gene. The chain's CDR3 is CASSQDAGQGRYEQYF. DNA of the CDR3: TGTGCCAGCAGCCAAGATGCGGGACAGGGGCGGTACGAGCAGTACTTC.

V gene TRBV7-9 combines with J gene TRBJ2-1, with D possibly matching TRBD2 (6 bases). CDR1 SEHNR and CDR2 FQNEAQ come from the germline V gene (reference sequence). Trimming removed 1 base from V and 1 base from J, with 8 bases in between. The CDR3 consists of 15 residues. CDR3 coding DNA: TGTGCCAGCAGCTTAGGGGGGGTATCCTACAATGAGCAGTTCTTC. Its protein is CASSLGGVSYNEQFF.

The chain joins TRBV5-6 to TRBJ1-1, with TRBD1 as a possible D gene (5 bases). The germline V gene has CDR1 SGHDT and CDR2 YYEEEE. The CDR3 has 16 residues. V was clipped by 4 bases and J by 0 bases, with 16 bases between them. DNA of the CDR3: TGTGCCAGCAGCGTATTCTGGGGCCGAGTGAACACTGAAGCTTTCTTT. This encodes CASSVFWGRVNTEAFF.

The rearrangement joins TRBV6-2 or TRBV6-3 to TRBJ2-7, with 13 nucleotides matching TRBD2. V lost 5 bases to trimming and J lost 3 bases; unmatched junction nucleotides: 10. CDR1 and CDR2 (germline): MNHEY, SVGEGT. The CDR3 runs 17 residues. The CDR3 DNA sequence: TGTGCCAGCAGTCTCGGGGCGCGACTAGCGGGAGGCTACGAGCAGTACTTC. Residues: CASSLGARLAGGYEQYF.